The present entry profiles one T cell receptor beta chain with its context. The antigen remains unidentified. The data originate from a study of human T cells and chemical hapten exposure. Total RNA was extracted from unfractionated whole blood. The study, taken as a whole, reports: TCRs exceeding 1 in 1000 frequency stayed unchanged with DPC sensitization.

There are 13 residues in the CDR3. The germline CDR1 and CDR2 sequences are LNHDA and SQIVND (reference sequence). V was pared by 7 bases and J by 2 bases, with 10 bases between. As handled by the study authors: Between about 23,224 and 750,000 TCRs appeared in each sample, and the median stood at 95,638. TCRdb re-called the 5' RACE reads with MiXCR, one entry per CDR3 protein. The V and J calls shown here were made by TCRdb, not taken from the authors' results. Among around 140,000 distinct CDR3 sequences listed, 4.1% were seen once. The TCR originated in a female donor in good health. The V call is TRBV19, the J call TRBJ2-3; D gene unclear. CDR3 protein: CASTTAHTDTQYF. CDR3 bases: TGTGCCAGTACCACGGCGCACACAGATACGCAGTATTTT.